The clone carrying this T cell receptor (beta chain) was seen only once. The length of the CDR3 is 15 residues. Germline trimming cut 3 bases from V and 0 bases from J; bases unmatched to any gene: 7. Germline V gene sequence: CDR1 GTSNPN, CDR2 SVGIG (reference sequence). Cycle 7 day 1, cycle 4 day 1, and baseline were the timepoints at which blood was sampled. Produced via immunoSEQ multiplex PCR; TCRdb's table is partial and in-frame only. In the table there are roughly 37,000 clones, 70% to 80% of which are singletons. This sample was included in a study of OX40 agonist ivuxolimab in advanced cancers.

This clonotype was obtained from an adult with an advanced solid tumor such as melanoma, head and neck, liver or kidney cancer. The V gene is TRBV30, the J gene TRBJ2-7, with TRBD2 matching over 8 bases. The specimen was CD4+ or CD8+ T cells sorted from blood, collected in a trial of the OX40 agonist ivuxolimab. The CDR3 here is CAWSPGGGSSYEQYF. The CDR3 DNA follows: TGTGCCTGGAGCCCCGGGGGGGGGAGCTCCTACGAGCAGTACTTC.